Presented here are 3 T cell receptor beta chains from one specimen sequenced in a study of CD8+ T cells in alopecia areata. The treatment: oral pan-JAK inhibitor, 5-10 mg twice daily. Extracted from the samples, RNA was reverse transcribed into cDNA to serve as the sequencing template. Sequenced by immunoSEQ multiplex PCR; TCRdb stores in-frame clones only, minus some. The sample has some 100,000 clones, less than 75% seen once. The sequencing used CD8+ T cells sorted from blood, collected at week 4, from a patient treated with tofacitinib. The receptor set was obtained from a human donor with alopecia areata.

The chain couples TRBV30 to TRBJ2-1; the D gene is possibly TRBD1 (5 bases). V shed 4 bases and J shed 6 bases, with 19 bases lying between them. The germline V gene encodes CDR1 GTSNPN and CDR2 SVGIG (reference sequence). The CDR3 runs 15 residues. The CDR3 DNA is TGTGCCTGGACGGTAACTGGGGCGGCCTCCAATGAGCAGTTCTTC. It encodes CAWTVTGAASNEQFF.

The rearrangement links TRBV29-1 to TRBJ1-2; D is ambiguous. The CDR3 runs to 15 residues. V dropped 2 bases and J dropped 0 bases, with 13 bases sitting between them. The germline gives CDR1 SQVTM, CDR2 ANQGSEA. Here the CDR3 reads CSVESPGDSNYGYTF. The CDR3 bases are TGCAGCGTTGAATCCCCCGGGGATTCTAACTATGGCTACACCTTC.

The chain couples TRBV15 to TRBJ1-2, with 12 nucleotides matching TRBD1. The CDR3 loop spans 18 amino acids. In germline, CDR1 is LNHNV, CDR2 YYDKDF (reference sequence). With V trimmed by 3 bases and J by 1 base, 9 bases remained unmatched. CDR3: CATSRMTGTGGINYGYTF. DNA for the CDR3: TGTGCCACCAGCAGGATGACCGGGACAGGGGGCATTAACTATGGCTACACCTTC. Together with reference TRBV15 and TRBJ1-2, the CDR3 gives the full variable domain: DAMVIQNPRYQVTQFGKPVTLSCSQTLNHNVMYWYQQKSSQAPKLLFHYYDKDFNNEADTPDNFQSRRPNTSFCFLDIRSPGLGDTAMYLCATSRMTGTGGINYGYTFGSGTRLTVV.